This TCR beta chain stems from a study of blood T cells in healthy people across ages. Broader study findings: It was not possible, with unsorted PBMCs, to conclusively compare naive and antigen-experienced cells.

As for this clonotype: Its antigen is still unknown.

V lost 3 bases and J lost 4, with 7 bases in between. Germline assignment: CDR1 ENHRY and CDR2 SYGVKD. CDR3 size: 13 residues. The authors ran a second PCR of 7 to 11 cycles using a sample-barcoded 5' primer and a J-beta primer mix. TCRdb ran MiXCR on the 5' RACE reads and lists one entry per CDR3 protein. The sample consists of 800,000 or so distinct CDR3 sequences, more than 20% of them appearing once. The same sample was also used in a study of T cells of mothers and their children. That work states: A few healthy Caucasian mothers, along with their six children, served as the donors.

Sequenced: blood. The TCR sequence derives from a boy aged 10-17 years in good health. The chain couples TRBV10-3 to TRBJ1-5; D unresolved. For the CDR3, the DNA is TGTGCCATCAGTGACCATCTAAATCAGCCCCAGCATTTT. As protein: CAISDHLNQPQHF.